This T cell receptor (beta chain) was captured in a study of T cell responses to AZD1222 COVID-19 vaccine. Study outcomes and limitations: Repertoires were collected only later (after the peak T cell response had occurred). Clonal diversity was possibly underestimated; the donors were predominantly white British and more often female. Only five or six AZD1222 recipients were seropositive at baseline.

As concerns this clone: The antigen is not known.

This CDR3 comprises 14 residues. With V trimmed by 2 bases and J by 14 bases, 12 bases remained unmatched. From germline, CDR1 is MNHEY and CDR2 SVGEGT. Sequencing used immunoSEQ multiplex PCR; TCRdb keeps in-frame clones, though not all of them. The sample has about 150,000 clones, about 92% seen once. The sequences come from peripheral blood, collected 28 days after the second AZD1222 dose. The chain uses TRBV6-2 or TRBV6-3 and TRBJ2-1; TRBD2 matches at 7 bases. This TCR was sampled from an adult who received the AZD1222 COVID-19 vaccine. CDR3 sequence: CASSYLRLGGKKFF. Written as DNA, the CDR3 is TGTGCCAGCAGTTACCTCCGTTTGGGGGGGAAGAAGTTCTTC.